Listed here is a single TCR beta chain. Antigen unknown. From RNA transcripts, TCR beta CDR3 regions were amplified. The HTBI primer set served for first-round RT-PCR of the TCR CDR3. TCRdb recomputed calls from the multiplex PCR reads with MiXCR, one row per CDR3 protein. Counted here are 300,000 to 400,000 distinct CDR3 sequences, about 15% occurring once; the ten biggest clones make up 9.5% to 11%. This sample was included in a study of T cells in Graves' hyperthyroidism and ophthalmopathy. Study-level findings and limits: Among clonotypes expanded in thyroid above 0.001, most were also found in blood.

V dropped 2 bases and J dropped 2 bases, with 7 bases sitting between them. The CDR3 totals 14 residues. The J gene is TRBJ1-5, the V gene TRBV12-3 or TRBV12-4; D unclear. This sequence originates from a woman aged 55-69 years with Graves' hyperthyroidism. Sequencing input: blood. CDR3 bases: TGTGCCAGCAGTTTATGGCAGGGCAATCAGCCCCAGCATTTT. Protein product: CASSLWQGNQPQHF.